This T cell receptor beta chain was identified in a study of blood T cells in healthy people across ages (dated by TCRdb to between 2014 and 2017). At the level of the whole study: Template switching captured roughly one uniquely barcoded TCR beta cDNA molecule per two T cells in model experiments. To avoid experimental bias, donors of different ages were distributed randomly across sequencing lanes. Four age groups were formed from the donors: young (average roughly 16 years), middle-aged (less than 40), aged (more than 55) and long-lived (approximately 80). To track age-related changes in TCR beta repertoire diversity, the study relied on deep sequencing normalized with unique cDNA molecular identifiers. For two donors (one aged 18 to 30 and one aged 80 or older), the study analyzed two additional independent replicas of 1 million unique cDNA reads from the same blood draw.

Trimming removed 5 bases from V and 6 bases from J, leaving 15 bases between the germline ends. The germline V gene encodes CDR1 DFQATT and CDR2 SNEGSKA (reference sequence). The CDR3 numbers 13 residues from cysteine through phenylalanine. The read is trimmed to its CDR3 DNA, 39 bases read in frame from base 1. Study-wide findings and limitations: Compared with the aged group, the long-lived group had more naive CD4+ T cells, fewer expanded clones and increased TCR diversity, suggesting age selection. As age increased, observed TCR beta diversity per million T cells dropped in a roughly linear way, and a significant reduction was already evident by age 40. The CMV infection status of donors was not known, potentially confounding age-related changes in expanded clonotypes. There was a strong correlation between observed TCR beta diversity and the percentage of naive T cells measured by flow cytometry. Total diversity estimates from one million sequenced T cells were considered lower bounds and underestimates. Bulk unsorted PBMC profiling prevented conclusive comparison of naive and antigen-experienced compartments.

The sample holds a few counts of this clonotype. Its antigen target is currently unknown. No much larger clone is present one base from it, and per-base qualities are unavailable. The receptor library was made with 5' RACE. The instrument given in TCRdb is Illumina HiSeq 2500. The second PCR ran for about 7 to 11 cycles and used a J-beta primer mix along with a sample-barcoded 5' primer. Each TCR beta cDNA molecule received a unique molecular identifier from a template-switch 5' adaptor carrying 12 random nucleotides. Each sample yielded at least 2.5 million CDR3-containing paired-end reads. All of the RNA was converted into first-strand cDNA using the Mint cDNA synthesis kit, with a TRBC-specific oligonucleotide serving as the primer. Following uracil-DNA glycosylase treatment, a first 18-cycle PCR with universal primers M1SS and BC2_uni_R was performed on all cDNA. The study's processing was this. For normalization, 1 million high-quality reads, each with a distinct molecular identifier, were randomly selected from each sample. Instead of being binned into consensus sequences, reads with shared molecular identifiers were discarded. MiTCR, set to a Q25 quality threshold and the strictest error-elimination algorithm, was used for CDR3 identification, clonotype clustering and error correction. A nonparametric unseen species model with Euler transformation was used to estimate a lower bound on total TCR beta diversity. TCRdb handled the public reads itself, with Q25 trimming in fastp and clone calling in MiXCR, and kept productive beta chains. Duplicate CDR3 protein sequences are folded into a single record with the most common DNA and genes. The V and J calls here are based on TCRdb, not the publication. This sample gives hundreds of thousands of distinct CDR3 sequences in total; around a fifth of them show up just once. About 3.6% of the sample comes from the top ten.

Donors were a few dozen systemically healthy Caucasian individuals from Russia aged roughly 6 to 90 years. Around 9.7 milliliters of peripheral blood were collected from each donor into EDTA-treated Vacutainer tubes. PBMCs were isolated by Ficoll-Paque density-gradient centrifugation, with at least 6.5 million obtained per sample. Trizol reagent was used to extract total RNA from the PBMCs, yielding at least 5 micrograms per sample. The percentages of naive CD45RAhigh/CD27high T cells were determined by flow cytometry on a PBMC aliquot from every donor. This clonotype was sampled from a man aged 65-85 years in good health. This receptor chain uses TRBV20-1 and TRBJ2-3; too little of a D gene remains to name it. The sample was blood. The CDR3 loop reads CSAWWSLGDTQYF. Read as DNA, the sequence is TGCAGTGCTTGGTGGTCACTTGGGGATACGCAGTATTTT.